This T cell receptor beta chain is drawn from a study of T cell changes during pregnancy in multiple sclerosis (dated by TCRdb to between 2019 and 2020). Describing the broader study: In women with multiple sclerosis, the researchers looked at how the T cell repertoire shifted as pregnancy progressed.

Concerning this clone itself: What antigen it recognizes has not been identified. Base qualities were left out, and no much larger clone turns up one base away.

Libraries came from the immunoSEQ multiplex PCR assay. TCRdb's version of the immuneACCESS table is confined to in-frame rearrangements and falls short of the full clone set. An unresolved V gene accounts for under half of the shortfall where checked; the remainder is of unknown origin. The table for this sample lists tens of thousands of clones; less than 90% of them were counted only once. The leading ten clones occupy more than 0.95% of the sample. V lost 5 bases and J lost 7 bases, and the count of bases not matched to a germline gene is 5. The CDR3 sequence holds 12 residues, the cysteine and phenylalanine included. The read is trimmed to its CDR3 DNA, 36 bases read in frame from base 1. Via the germline V gene, CDR1 is MDHEN and CDR2 SYDVKM.

The clonotype comes from a female donor in good health, enrolled as a control in a pregnancy study. The starting material was CD4+ T cells from peripheral blood mononuclear cells, obtained in the first trimester of pregnancy. The V gene is TRBV28 and the J gene is TRBJ2-7; TRBD2 lines up with 7 middle nucleotides. CDR3 sequence: CASSPAGLEQYF. In nucleotide form, the sequence is TGTGCCAGCAGTCCAGCGGGGTTAGAGCAGTACTTC.